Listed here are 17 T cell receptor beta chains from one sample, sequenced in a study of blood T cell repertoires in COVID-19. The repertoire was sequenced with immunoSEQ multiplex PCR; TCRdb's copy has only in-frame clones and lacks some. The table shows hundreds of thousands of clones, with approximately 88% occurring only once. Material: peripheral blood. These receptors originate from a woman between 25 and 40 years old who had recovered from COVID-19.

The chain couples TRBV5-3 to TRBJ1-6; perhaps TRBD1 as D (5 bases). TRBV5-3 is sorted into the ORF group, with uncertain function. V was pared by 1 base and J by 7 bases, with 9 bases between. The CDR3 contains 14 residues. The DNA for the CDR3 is TGTGCCAGAAGCTTGAAGGGGCTCAATTCACCCCTCCACTTT. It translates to CARSLKGLNSPLHF.

CDR3 sequence reads: CASSSSGVVYNEQFF. In DNA form, the CDR3 reads TGTGCCAGCAGTTCCTCAGGGGTGGTTTACAATGAGCAGTTCTTC. J is TRBJ2-1 and V is TRBV5-4; possible D gene TRBD1, 6 bases. The CDR3 has 15 residues. The germline gives CDR1 SGHNT, CDR2 YYREEE (reference sequence). With 5 bases removed from V and 4 bases from J, the gap between germline ends came to 16 bases.

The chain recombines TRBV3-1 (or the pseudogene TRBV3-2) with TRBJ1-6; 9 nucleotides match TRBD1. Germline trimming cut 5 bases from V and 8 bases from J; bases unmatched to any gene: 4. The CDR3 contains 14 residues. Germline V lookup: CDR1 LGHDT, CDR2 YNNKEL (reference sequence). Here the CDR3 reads CASSTTGGDSPLHF. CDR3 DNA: TGTGCCAGCAGCACGACAGGGGGTGATTCACCCCTCCACTTT.

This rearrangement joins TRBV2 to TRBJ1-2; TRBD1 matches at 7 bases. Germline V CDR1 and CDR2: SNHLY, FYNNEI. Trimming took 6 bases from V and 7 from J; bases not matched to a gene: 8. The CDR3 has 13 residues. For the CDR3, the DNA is TGTGCCAGCAGCCAAGGGGGCGCGGGTGGCTACACCTTC. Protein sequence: CASSQGGAGGYTF. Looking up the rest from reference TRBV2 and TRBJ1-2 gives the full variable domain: EPEVTQTPSHQVTQMGQEVILRCVPISNHLYFYWYRQILGQKVEFLVSFYNNEISEKSEIFDDQFSVERPDGSNFTLKIRSTKLEDSAMYFCASSQGGAGGYTFGSGTRLTVV.

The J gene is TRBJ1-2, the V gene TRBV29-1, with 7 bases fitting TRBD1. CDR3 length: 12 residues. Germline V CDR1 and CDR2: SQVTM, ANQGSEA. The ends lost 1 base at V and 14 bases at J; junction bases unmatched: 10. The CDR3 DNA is TGCAGCGTTGAAGGGGGAAAGACAGGGCCGACCTTC. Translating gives CSVEGGKTGPTF.

CDR3 sequence reads: CASSLTSRPYEQYF. For the CDR3, the DNA is TGCGCCAGCAGCCTGACTAGCAGACCTTACGAGCAGTACTTC. V usage is TRBV5-1 and J usage is TRBJ2-7, with 7 bases that match TRBD2. Germline V gene sequence: CDR1 SGHRS, CDR2 YFSETQ. CDR3 length: 14 residues. The V gene end was trimmed by 4 bases and the J gene end by 4 bases; junction bases not matched to a gene: 8.

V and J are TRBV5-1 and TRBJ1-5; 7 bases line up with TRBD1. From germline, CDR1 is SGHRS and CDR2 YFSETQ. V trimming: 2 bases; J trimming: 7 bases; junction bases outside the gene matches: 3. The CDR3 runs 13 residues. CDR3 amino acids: CASSFDREQPQHF. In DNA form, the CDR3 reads TGCGCCAGCAGCTTCGACAGGGAACAGCCCCAGCATTTT.

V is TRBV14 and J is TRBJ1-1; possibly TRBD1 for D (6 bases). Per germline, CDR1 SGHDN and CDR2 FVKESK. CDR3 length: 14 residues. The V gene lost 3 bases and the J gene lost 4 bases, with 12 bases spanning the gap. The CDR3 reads CASSQRLDSTEAFF. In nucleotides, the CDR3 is TGTGCCAGCAGCCAGAGATTGGACAGCACTGAAGCTTTCTTT.

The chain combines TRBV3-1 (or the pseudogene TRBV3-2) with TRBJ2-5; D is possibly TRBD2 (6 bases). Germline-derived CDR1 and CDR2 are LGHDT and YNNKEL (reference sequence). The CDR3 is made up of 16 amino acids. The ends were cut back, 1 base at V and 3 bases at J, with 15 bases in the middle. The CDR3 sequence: CASSQGGLNLKETQYF. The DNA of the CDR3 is TGTGCCAGCAGCCAAGGGGGACTGAACTTAAAAGAGACCCAGTACTTC.

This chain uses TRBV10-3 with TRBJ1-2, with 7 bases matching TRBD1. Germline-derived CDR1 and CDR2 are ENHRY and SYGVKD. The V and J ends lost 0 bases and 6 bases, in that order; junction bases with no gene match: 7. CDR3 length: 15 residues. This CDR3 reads CAISESGRGGDGYTF. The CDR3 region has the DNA TGTGCCATCAGTGAGTCCGGAAGAGGGGGCGATGGCTACACCTTC.

This CDR3 is CASSIAPQGRITYEQYF. The CDR3 nucleotides are TGTGCCAGTAGTATAGCCCCGCAGGGGCGAATCACCTACGAGCAGTACTTC. The chain is built from TRBV19 and TRBJ2-7, with a tentative D call TRBD1 (6 bases). CDR1 and CDR2 from the germline V gene are LNHDA and SQIVND (reference sequence). Trimming removed 1 base at V and 2 bases at J, with 18 bases between. CDR3 size: 17 residues. The whole variable domain, remainder taken from reference TRBV19 and TRBJ2-7, is DGGITQSPKYLFRKEGQNVTLSCEQNLNHDAMYWYRQDPGQGLRLIYYSQIVNDFQKGDIAEGYSVSREKKESFPLTVTSAQKNPTAFYLCASSIAPQGRITYEQYFGPGTRLTVT.

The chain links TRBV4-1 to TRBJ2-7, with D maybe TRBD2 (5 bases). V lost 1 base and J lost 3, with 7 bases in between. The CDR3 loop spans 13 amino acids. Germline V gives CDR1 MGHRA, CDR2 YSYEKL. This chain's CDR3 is CASSQGRDYEQYF. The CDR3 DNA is TGCGCCAGCAGCCAAGGACGGGACTACGAGCAGTACTTC.

The CDR3 DNA follows: TGCGCCAGCAGCCAGCGCCGGGGGCAAGAGACCCAGTACTTC. This codes for CASSQRRGQETQYF. The rearrangement links TRBV4-3 to TRBJ2-5; TRBD2 is a possible D gene (6 bases). V lost 3 bases and J lost 2, with 10 bases in between. This CDR3 region has 14 residues. Looked up from germline, CDR1 is LGHNA and CDR2 is YSLEER.

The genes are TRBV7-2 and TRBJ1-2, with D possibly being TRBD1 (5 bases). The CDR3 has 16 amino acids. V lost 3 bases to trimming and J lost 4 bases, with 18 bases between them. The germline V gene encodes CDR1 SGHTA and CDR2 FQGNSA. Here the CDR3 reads CASSFQAGDGGYGYTF. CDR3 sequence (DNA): TGTGCCAGCAGCTTCCAAGCCGGTGACGGGGGCTATGGCTACACCTTC. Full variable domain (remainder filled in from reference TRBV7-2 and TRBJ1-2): GAGVSQSPSNKVTEKGKDVELRCDPISGHTALYWYRQSLGQGLEFLIYFQGNSAPDKSGLPSDRFSAERTGGSVSTLTIQRTQQEDSAVYLCASSFQAGDGGYGYTFGSGTRLTVV.

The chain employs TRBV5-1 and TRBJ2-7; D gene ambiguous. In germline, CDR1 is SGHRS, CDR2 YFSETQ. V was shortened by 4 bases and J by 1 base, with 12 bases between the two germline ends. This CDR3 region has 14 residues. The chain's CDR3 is CASSVLPQSYEQYF. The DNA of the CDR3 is TGCGCCAGCAGCGTTCTCCCACAGTCCTACGAGCAGTACTTC.

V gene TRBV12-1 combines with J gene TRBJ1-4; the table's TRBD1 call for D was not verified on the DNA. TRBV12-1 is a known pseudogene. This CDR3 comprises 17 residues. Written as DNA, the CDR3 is TGTGCCAGCAGCTTTAGGACAGGGACTACAACTAATGAAAAACTGTTTTTT. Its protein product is CASSFRTGTTTNEKLFF.

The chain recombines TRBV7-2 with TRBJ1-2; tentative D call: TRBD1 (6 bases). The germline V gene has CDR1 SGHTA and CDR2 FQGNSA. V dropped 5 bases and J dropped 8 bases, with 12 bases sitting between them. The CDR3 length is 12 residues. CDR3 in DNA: TGTGCCAGCAGCCGCCAGGGGCGGGGCTACACCTTC. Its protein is CASSRQGRGYTF.